Each of the 15 T cell receptor beta chains below was sequenced from the same sample in a study of blood T cell repertoires in COVID-19. Sequencing was performed with immunoSEQ multiplex PCR; in TCRdb, only in-frame clones are kept and a portion is missing. The table includes approximately 86,000 clones, roughly 78% detected once. The source material was peripheral blood. These receptors originate from a woman aged 70-85 years with acute or convalescent COVID-19.

The V gene is TRBV7-3, the J gene TRBJ2-3; 11 bases map to TRBD2. Per the germline V gene, CDR1 is SGHTA and CDR2 is FQGTGA. The CDR3 is made up of 15 amino acids. Losses at the gene ends were 5 bases for V and 5 bases for J; bases not matched to a gene: 6. The CDR3 protein is CASSRSGGAVDTQYF. In DNA, the CDR3 is TGTGCCAGCAGCCGTAGCGGGGGGGCCGTAGATACGCAGTATTTT.

The chain couples TRBV7-2 to TRBJ2-5; TRBD2 might be the D (5 bases). Per the germline V gene, CDR1 is SGHTA and CDR2 is FQGNSA. Between the trimmed V and J ends, which lost 0 bases and 5 bases, there was a span of 13 bases. The CDR3 has 15 amino acids. The CDR3 DNA reads TGTGCCAGCAGCTTAGCGCTGGGAGTACGGGAGACCCAGTACTTC. Translated: CASSLALGVRETQYF.

The chain recombines TRBV29-1 with TRBJ2-1; 14 positions agree with TRBD2. The germline V gene has CDR1 SQVTM and CDR2 ANQGSEA. The CDR3 contains 14 residues. J was trimmed by 9 bases and V by 3 bases; bases with no gene match: 4. The CDR3 here is CSVDTGLAGVEQFF. The CDR3 nucleotides are TGCAGCGTTGATACGGGACTAGCGGGAGTTGAGCAGTTCTTC.

The DNA of the CDR3 is TGCGCCAGCAGCTTGTTTAGCGGGGGAACCTACAATGAGCAGTTCTTC. As protein: CASSLFSGGTYNEQFF. J is TRBJ2-1 and V is TRBV5-1; 9 bases align to TRBD2. CDR1 SGHRS and CDR2 YFSETQ come from the germline V gene. After removal of 1 base from V and 2 bases from J, the junction contained 4 bases not matched to a gene. There are 16 residues in the CDR3.

The chain couples TRBV2 to TRBJ2-2, with TRBD1 matching over 10 bases. The germline V gene has CDR1 SNHLY and CDR2 FYNNEI. The CDR3 totals 15 residues. V trimming: 6 bases; J trimming: 6 bases; junction bases outside the gene matches: 7. The DNA for the CDR3 is TGTGCCAGCAGGGCACCGGGACAGGGGTCCGGGGAGCTGTTTTTT. This translates into CASRAPGQGSGELFF.

V and J are TRBV5-1 and TRBJ2-1; maybe TRBD2 (5 bases). Between the trimmed V and J ends, which lost 0 bases and 7 bases, there was a span of 11 bases. Germline V gene lookup returns CDR1 SGHRS and CDR2 YFSETQ. The CDR3 sequence is 14 residues long. The DNA for the CDR3 is TGCGCCAGCAGCTTGGGTTCTAGCCCGAATGAGCAGTTCTTC. Its protein is CASSLGSSPNEQFF.

The V and J genes are TRBV5-8 and TRBJ1-4; the D gene is possibly TRBD1 (5 bases). CDR1 and CDR2 from the germline V gene are SGHTS and YDEGEE. Trimming removed 1 base at V and 8 bases at J, with 12 bases between. The length of the CDR3 is 14 residues. CDR3 sequence (DNA): TGTGCCAGCAGCTTGTTACAGGTCTGGGAAAAACTGTTTTTT. Amino acid sequence: CASSLLQVWEKLFF.

The rearrangement uses TRBV28 and TRBJ1-2, with TRBD1 as a possible D gene (6 bases). This CDR3 spans 15 amino acids. Germline V gene data show CDR1 as MDHEN and CDR2 as SYDVKM. V lost 5 bases and J 8 bases, leaving 21 bases between the germline ends. The CDR3 region is CASSVTGHRGFGYTF. Here the CDR3 DNA reads TGTGCCAGCAGTGTTACGGGACACCGGGGCTTCGGCTACACCTTC.

The rearrangement joins TRBV6-2 or TRBV6-3 to TRBJ2-3; 10 positions agree with TRBD2. V lost 5 bases and J lost 2; bases outside the gene matches: 1. The CDR3 runs 14 residues. The V gene's germline CDR1 is MNHEY and CDR2 SVGEGT. CDR3: CASSSGGATDTQYF. The CDR3 DNA sequence: TGTGCCAGCAGTAGCGGGGGGGCCACAGATACGCAGTATTTT.

This chain connects TRBV7-9 to TRBJ2-3; D call uncertain. Trimming cost V 1 base and J 5 bases, with 7 bases left between them. The germline CDR1 and CDR2 sequences are SEHNR and FQNEAQ (reference sequence). This CDR3 is built from 13 residues. CDR3 in DNA: TGTGCCAGCAGCTTAGGGTTCGGAGATACGCAGTATTTT. It yields the protein CASSLGFGDTQYF.

J is TRBJ2-4 and V is TRBV28; TRBD2 might be the D (6 bases). Trimming cost V 2 bases and J 0 bases, with 11 bases left between them. The CDR3 is 16 residues long. Germline V gene lookup returns CDR1 MDHEN and CDR2 SYDVKM. The CDR3 bases are TGTGCCAGCAGTTTACCGGGAGCCCTAGCCAAAAACATTCAGTACTTC. Translation gives CASSLPGALAKNIQYF. Variable domain in full (rest from reference TRBV28 and TRBJ2-4): DVKVTQSSRYLVKRTGEKVFLECVQDMDHENMFWYRQDPGLGLRLIYFSYDVKMKEKGDIPEGYSVSREKKERFSLILESASTNQTSMYLCASSLPGALAKNIQYFGAGTRLSVL.

The chain carries TRBV4-2 and TRBJ2-7; 7 nucleotides match TRBD2. Germline V gene data show CDR1 as LGHNA and CDR2 as YNFKEQ. This CDR3 has 16 residues. The junction had 8 bases not matched to a gene; V was cut back by 1 base and J by 2 bases. The CDR3: CASSQGVLGGTYEQYF. For the CDR3, the DNA is TGTGCCAGCAGCCAAGGGGTATTGGGGGGGACCTACGAGCAGTACTTC.

This clone occurred a few times. The genes are TRBV6-4 and TRBJ2-2, with 9 bases identical to TRBD1. The V gene's germline CDR1 is MRHNA and CDR2 SNTAGT. The CDR3 has 15 residues. V trimming: 5 bases; J trimming: 6 bases; junction bases outside the gene matches: 7. The CDR3 DNA sequence: TGTGCCAGCAGTCAACAGGGGGCCTCCTCCGGGGAGCTGTTTTTT. Translating gives CASSQQGASSGELFF.

This chain joins TRBV27 and TRBJ2-2, with D unclear. The CDR3 is 15 residues long. The germline V and J ends were trimmed by 5 bases and 6 bases, with 16 bases remaining between them. Germline loops: CDR1 MNHEY, CDR2 SMNVEV (reference sequence). The chain's CDR3 is CASSPLSSLAGELFF. As DNA, the CDR3 is TGTGCCAGCAGTCCCCTGAGTAGCCTGGCCGGGGAGCTGTTTTTT.

The chain recombines TRBV7-2 with TRBJ1-5; 8 bases are shared with TRBD1. The CDR3 is made up of 13 amino acids. The trim removed 3 bases at V and 7 bases at J, leaving 2 bases unmatched. Germline loops: CDR1 SGHTA, CDR2 FQGNSA. CDR3 nucleotides: TGTGCCAGCAGCTTCTGGACAGGGCAGCCCCAGCATTTT. This codes for CASSFWTGQPQHF.